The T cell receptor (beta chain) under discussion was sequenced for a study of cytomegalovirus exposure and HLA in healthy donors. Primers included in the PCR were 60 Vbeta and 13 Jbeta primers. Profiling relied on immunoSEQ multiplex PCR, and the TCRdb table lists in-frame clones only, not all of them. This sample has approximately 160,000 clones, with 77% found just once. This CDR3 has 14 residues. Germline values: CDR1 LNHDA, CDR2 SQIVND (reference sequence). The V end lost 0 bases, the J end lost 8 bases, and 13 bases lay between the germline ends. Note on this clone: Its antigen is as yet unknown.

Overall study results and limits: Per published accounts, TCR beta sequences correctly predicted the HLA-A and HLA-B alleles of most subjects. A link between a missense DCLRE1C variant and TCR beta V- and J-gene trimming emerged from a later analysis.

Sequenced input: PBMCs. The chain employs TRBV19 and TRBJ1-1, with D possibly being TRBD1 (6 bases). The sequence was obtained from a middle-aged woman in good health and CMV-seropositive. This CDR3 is CASSIDSGQGEAFF. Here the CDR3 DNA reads TGTGCCAGTAGTATAGATTCCGGGCAGGGGGAAGCTTTCTTT.